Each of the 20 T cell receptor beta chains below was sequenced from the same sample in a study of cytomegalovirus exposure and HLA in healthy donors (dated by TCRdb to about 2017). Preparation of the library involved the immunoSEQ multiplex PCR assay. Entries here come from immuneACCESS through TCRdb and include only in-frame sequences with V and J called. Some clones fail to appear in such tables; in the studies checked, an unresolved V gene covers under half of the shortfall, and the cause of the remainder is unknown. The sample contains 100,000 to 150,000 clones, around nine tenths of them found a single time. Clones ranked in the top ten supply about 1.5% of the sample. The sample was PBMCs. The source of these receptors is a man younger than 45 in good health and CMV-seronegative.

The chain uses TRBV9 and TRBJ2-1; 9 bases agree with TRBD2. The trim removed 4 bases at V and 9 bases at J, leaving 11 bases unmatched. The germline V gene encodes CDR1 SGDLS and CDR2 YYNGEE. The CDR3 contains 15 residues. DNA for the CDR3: TGTGCCAGCAGCCCCCAGACTAGCGGAGGGAGTGAGCAGTTCTTC. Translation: CASSPQTSGGSEQFF.

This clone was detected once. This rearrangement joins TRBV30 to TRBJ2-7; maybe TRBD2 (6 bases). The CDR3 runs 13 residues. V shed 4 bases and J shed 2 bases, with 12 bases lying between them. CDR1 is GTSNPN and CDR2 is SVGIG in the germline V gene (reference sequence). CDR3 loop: CAWIRDSTYEQYF. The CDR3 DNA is TGTGCCTGGATTCGGGACTCAACCTACGAGCAGTACTTC.

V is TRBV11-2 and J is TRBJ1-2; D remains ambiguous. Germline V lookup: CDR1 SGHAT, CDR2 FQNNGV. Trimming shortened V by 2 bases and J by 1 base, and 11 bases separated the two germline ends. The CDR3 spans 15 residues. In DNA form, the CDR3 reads TGTGCCAGCAGCTTAAATCCGGGGATTAACTATGGCTACACCTTC. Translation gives CASSLNPGINYGYTF.

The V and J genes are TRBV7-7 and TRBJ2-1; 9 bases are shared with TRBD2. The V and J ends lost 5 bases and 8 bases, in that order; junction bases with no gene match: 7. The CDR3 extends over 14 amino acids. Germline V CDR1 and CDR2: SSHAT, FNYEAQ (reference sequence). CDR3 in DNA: TGTGCCAGCAGCCTACAACGGACTAGCGATGAGCAGTTCTTC. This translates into CASSLQRTSDEQFF.

CDR3 DNA: TGTGCCATCGGCCCGGGACAGGGTTTTGGTGGGACCGGGGAGCTGTTTTTT. Its protein product is CAIGPGQGFGGTGELFF. The rearrangement uses TRBV10-3 and TRBJ2-2; 9 bases line up with TRBD1. J was trimmed by 5 bases and V by 8 bases; bases with no gene match: 15. CDR1 and CDR2 (germline): ENHRY, SYGVKD. The CDR3 has 17 residues.

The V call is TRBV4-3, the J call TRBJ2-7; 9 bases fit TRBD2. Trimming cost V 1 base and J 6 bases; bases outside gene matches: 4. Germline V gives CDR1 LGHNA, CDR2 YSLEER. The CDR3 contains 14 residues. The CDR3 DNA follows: TGCGCCAGCAGCCAAGTACTAGCGGGTTCCGAGCAGTACTTC. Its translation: CASSQVLAGSEQYF.

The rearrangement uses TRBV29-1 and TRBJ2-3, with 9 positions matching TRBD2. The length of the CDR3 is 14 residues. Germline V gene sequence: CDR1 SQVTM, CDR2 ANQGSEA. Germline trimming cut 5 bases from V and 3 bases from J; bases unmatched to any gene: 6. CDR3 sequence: CSVIGLASTDTQYF. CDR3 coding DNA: TGCAGCGTTATCGGACTAGCGTCGACAGATACGCAGTATTTT.

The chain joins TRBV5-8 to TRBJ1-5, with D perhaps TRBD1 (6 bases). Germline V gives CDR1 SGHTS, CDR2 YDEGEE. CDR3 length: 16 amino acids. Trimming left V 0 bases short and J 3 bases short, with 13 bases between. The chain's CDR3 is CASSLAYGQSNQPQHF. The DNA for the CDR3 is TGTGCCAGCAGCTTGGCCTACGGACAGTCCAATCAGCCCCAGCATTTT.

CDR3: CASSRTSVPYEQYF. CDR3 bases: TGTGCCAGCAGCCGGACTAGCGTACCCTACGAGCAGTACTTC. The chain recombines TRBV5-6 with TRBJ2-7, with TRBD2 identical over 9 bases. CDR1 is SGHDT, CDR2 YYEEEE, per germline. Trimming took 4 bases from V and 2 from J; bases not matched to a gene: 4. The CDR3 is made up of 14 amino acids.

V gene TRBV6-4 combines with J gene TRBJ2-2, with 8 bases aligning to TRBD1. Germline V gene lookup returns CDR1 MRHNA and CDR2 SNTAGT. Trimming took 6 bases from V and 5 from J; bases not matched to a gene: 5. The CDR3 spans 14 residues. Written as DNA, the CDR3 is TGTGCCAGCAGCTCGACAGGGGAAACCGGGGAGCTGTTTTTT. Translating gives CASSSTGETGELFF.

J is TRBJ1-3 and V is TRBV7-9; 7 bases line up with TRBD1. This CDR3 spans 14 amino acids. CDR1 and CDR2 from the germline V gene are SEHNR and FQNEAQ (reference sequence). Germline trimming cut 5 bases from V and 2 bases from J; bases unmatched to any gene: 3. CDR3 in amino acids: CASSQQGTGNTIYF. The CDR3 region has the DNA TGTGCCAGCAGCCAACAGGGGACTGGAAACACCATATATTTT.

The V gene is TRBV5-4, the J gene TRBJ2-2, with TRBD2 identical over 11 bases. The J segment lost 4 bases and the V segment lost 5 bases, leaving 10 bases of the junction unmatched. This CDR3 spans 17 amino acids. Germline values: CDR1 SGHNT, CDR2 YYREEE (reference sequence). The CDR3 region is CASSGNSGRAPTGELFF. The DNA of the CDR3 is TGTGCCAGCAGTGGAAATAGCGGGAGGGCCCCCACCGGGGAGCTGTTTTTT. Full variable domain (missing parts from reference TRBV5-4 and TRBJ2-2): ETGVTQSPTHLIKTRGQQVTLRCSSQSGHNTVSWYQQALGQGPQFIFQYYREEENGRGNFPPRFSGLQFPNYSSELNVNALELDDSALYLCASSGNSGRAPTGELFFGEGSRLTVL.

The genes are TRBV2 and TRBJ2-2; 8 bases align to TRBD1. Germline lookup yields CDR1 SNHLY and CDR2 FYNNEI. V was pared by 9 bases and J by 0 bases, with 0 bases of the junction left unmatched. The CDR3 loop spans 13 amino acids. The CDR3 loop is CARGQANTGELFF. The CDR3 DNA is TGTGCCAGGGGACAGGCGAACACCGGGGAGCTGTTTTTT.

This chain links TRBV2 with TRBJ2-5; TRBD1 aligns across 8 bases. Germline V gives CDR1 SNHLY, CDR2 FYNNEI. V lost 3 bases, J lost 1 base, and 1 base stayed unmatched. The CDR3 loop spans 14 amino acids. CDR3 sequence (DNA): TGTGCCAGCAGTGACGGACAGGGCCAAGAGACCCAGTACTTC. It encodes CASSDGQGQETQYF.

The CDR3 reads CASSFSGAGNTIYF. CDR3 nucleotides: TGTGCCAGCAGTTTCTCAGGGGCTGGAAACACCATATATTTT. The chain employs TRBV27 and TRBJ1-3, with D tentatively TRBD1 (6 bases). Germline loops: CDR1 MNHEY, CDR2 SMNVEV (reference sequence). The CDR3 has 14 residues. Trimming removed 3 bases from V and 2 bases from J, with 8 bases in between.

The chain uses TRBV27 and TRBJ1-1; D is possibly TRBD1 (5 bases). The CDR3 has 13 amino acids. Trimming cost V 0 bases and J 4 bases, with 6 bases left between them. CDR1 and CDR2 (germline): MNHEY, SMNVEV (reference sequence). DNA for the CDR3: TGTGCCAGCAGTTTATCGGGGGGCACTGAAGCTTTCTTT. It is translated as CASSLSGGTEAFF.

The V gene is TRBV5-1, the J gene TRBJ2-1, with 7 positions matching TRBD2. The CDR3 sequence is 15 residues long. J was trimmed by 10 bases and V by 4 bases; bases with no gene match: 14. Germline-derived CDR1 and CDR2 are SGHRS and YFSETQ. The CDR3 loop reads CASSPVDGRTDEQFF. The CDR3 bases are TGCGCCAGCAGCCCTGTGGACGGGAGGACGGACGAGCAGTTCTTC.

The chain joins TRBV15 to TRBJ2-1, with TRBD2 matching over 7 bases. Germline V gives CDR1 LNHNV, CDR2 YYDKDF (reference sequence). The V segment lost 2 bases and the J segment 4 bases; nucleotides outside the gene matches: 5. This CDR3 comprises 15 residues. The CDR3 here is CATSRKSGTYNEQFF. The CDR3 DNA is TGTGCCACCAGCAGAAAAAGCGGGACTTACAATGAGCAGTTCTTC. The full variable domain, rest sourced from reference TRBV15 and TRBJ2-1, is DAMVIQNPRYQVTQFGKPVTLSCSQTLNHNVMYWYQQKSSQAPKLLFHYYDKDFNNEADTPDNFQSRRPNTSFCFLDIRSPGLGDTAMYLCATSRKSGTYNEQFFGPGTRLTVL.

CDR3: CASSGTGKGGYTF. CDR3 nucleotide sequence: TGTGCCAGCAGTGGGACAGGGAAGGGTGGCTACACCTTC. This chain connects TRBV2 to TRBJ1-2; 8 nucleotides line up with TRBD1. V gave up 4 bases and J gave up 7 bases; unmatched junction bases: 5. CDR3 length: 13 amino acids. CDR1 and CDR2 (germline): SNHLY, FYNNEI.

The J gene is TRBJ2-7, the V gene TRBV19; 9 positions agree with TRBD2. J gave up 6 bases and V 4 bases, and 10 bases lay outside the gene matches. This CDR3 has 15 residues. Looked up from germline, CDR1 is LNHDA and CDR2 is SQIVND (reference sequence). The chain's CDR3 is CASSTTGLARREQYF. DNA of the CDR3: TGTGCCAGTAGTACCACGGGACTAGCAAGACGCGAGCAGTACTTC.